Described below is a single TCR beta chain sequence and its context. The entry originates in a study of blood T cell repertoires in COVID-19. Repertoires were generated with immunoSEQ multiplex PCR, while TCRdb's copy carries only in-frame clones and drops some. The table lists some 70,000 clones, around 90% of them singletons. The germline V gene has CDR1 LGHDT and CDR2 YNNKEL (reference sequence). The CDR3 has 15 residues. Trimming cost V 6 bases and J 2 bases, with 14 bases left between them. The source of this sequence is a human donor in a cohort sampled during active COVID-19. The sequenced sample was peripheral blood. The chain joins TRBV3-1 (or the pseudogene TRBV3-2) to TRBJ1-3, with D possibly matching TRBD1 (6 bases). DNA of the CDR3: TGTGCCAGCAGTGTAAGGGGGACACCTGGAAACACCATATATTTT. As protein: CASSVRGTPGNTIYF.